This entry lists 21 T cell receptor beta chains sequenced from one sample in a study of beta chain features in type 1 diabetes. The study reverse transcribed the entire isolated RNA, so it sequenced expressed TCRB transcripts. The protocol was immunoSEQ multiplex PCR, while the TCRdb copy is restricted to in-frame clones and leaves out a portion. This table holds about 140,000 clones, less than 9% found once. Sequenced: central memory CD4+ T cells from blood. These receptors all come from a woman aged 30 to 39 in good health.

This clone appeared a few times. The gene calls are TRBV12-1 and TRBJ1-2; TRBD1, the table's D call, lacks a check against the DNA. TRBV12-1 is tagged as a pseudogene. This CDR3 is 16 amino acids long. CDR3 bases: TGTGCCAGCAGCCGCTCCGGGACAGGGGGCCACTATGGCTACACCTTC. This sequence encodes CASSRSGTGGHYGYTF.

This clone was seen only once. The V call is TRBV6-5, the J call TRBJ2-3, with D unclear. V was trimmed by 4 bases and J by 1 base, leaving 15 bases between them. Germline V gene data show CDR1 as MNHEY and CDR2 as SVGAGI. The CDR3 is 16 residues long. CDR3 DNA sequence: TGTGCCAGCAGTTTTACGAGGTCTGTTGGCACAGATACGCAGTATTTT. This gives the protein CASSFTRSVGTDTQYF.

In its sample, this clone was seen a few times. The rearrangement joins TRBV19 to TRBJ2-4; TRBD2 might be the D (6 bases). This CDR3 contains 13 residues. The V gene lost 5 bases and the J gene lost 13 bases, with 18 bases spanning the gap. CDR1 is LNHDA, CDR2 SQIVND, per germline (reference sequence). CDR3 DNA sequence: TGTGCCAGTAGTCGGGGGAACGACAGACTACAGTACTTC. Translation gives CASSRGNDRLQYF.

This clone has a handful of counts. At one of its ends the junction is not consistent with the germline gene, which may arise from a read error. V and J are TRBV4-2 and TRBJ1-3; TRBD1 aligns across 7 bases. CDR1 is LGHNA, CDR2 YNFKEQ, per germline. The CDR3 has 14 amino acids. CDR3 in DNA: TGTGCCAGCAGCCATCAGGGGGATGGAAACACCATGTATTTT. It specifies CASSHQGDGNTMYF.

The CDR3 DNA sequence: TGTGCCAGTCTAGCGGGAGGGGCAGATACGCAGTATTTT. Translation gives CASLAGGADTQYF. The rearrangement uses TRBV11-2 and TRBJ2-3; 12 bases are a match to TRBD2. This CDR3 is built from 13 residues. After removal of 9 bases from V and 4 bases from J, the junction contained 2 bases not matched to a gene. In germline, CDR1 is SGHAT, CDR2 FQNNGV.

In this sample, this clone turned up once. The rearrangement links TRBV7-3 to TRBJ2-7, with D possibly being TRBD2 (6 bases). Trimming stripped 5 bases from V and 3 bases from J, with 11 bases between. There are 13 residues in the CDR3. The germline V gene has CDR1 SGHTA and CDR2 FQGTGA. CDR3 nucleotides: TGTGCCAGCAGCAAGGACTACCGCTACGAGCAGTACTTC. Translation: CASSKDYRYEQYF.

V gene TRBV10-2 combines with J gene TRBJ2-7, with TRBD1 matching over 9 bases. This CDR3 has 15 amino acids. J was trimmed by 6 bases and V by 4 bases; bases with no gene match: 10. CDR1 is WSHSY, CDR2 SAAADI, per germline. This chain's CDR3 is CASSGPGQGFSEQYF. The DNA for the CDR3 is TGCGCCAGCAGTGGTCCGGGACAGGGTTTTTCCGAGCAGTACTTC.

A few counts support this clone. The chain carries TRBV14 and TRBJ1-1, with a weak D call TRBD1 (6 bases). The germline V gene has CDR1 SGHDN and CDR2 FVKESK. There are 13 residues in the CDR3. Deletions cut 4 bases from V and 5 bases from J, with 11 bases between. The CDR3 region has the DNA TGTGCCAGCAGCCGCCGACAGGAGACTGAAGCTTTCTTT. It yields the protein CASSRRQETEAFF.

This chain uses TRBV18 with TRBJ2-7, with TRBD2 matching over 10 bases. V was clipped by 4 bases and J by 1 base; unmatched bases: 4. The CDR3 covers 15 residues. Germline lookup yields CDR1 KGHSH and CDR2 LQKENI. For the CDR3, the DNA is TGTGCCAGCTCACTGACTAGCGGGTATTCCTACGAGCAGTACTTC. The encoded protein is CASSLTSGYSYEQYF.

This clone has more than one count but fewer than ten. The V and J genes are TRBV7-9 and TRBJ1-1; D is unclear. Looked up from germline, CDR1 is SEHNR and CDR2 is FQNEAQ (reference sequence). With 2 bases removed from V and 1 base from J, the gap between germline ends came to 8 bases. The CDR3 consists of 14 residues. CDR3 region: CASSLLHRNTEAFF. CDR3 nucleotide sequence: TGTGCCAGCAGCTTACTTCACAGGAACACTGAAGCTTTCTTT.

This rearrangement joins TRBV18 to TRBJ2-5; no reliable D call. Trimming removed 8 bases from V and 0 bases from J, with 13 bases in between. Germline-derived CDR1 and CDR2 are KGHSH and LQKENI. The CDR3 totals 14 residues. Here the CDR3 DNA reads TGTGCCAGCCGACCCGGGTCGAACCAAGAGACCCAGTACTTC. Translation gives CASRPGSNQETQYF.

This clone was counted between two and nine times. The sample carries other DNA sequences with the same CDR3. The chain joins TRBV5-1 to TRBJ1-4; 8 bases are a match to TRBD1. This CDR3 contains 16 residues. Germline CDR1 SGHRS, CDR2 YFSETQ. The J segment lost 5 bases and the V segment lost 0 bases, leaving 6 bases of the junction unmatched. CDR3 DNA: TGCGCCAGCAGCTTGGGAGGGACAGGACCAAATGAAAAACTGTTTTTT. Residues: CASSLGGTGPNEKLFF.

This clone occurred a few times. This sequence joins TRBV15 and TRBJ2-5; D call uncertain. CDR3 length: 15 amino acids. Per germline, CDR1 LNHNV and CDR2 YYDKDF (reference sequence). The ends were cut back, 0 bases at V and 7 bases at J, with 15 bases in the middle. The DNA of the CDR3 is TGTGCCACCAGCAGAGATTTTAGCTTAACGGGGACCCAGTACTTC. Encoded protein: CATSRDFSLTGTQYF.

DNA for the CDR3: TGTGCCAGCAGCCCTAGCGGGAGGGCCGCAGAGACCCAGTACTTC. It encodes CASSPSGRAAETQYF. This chain links TRBV11-3 with TRBJ2-5; TRBD2 agrees at 12 bases. The germline CDR1 and CDR2 sequences are SGHNT and YENEEA. V was clipped by 5 bases and J by 4 bases; unmatched bases: 5. The CDR3 is 15 residues long.

DNA of the CDR3: TGTGCCAGCAGCCCCACCGGGACTGGCTACAATGAGCAGTTCTTC. Its translation: CASSPTGTGYNEQFF. The V and J genes are TRBV7-3 and TRBJ2-1; D might be TRBD2 (6 bases). There are 15 residues in the CDR3. The V end lost 5 bases, the J end lost 3 bases, and 14 bases lay between the germline ends. CDR1 is SGHTA, CDR2 FQGTGA, per germline.

This clone has just a few counts. The chain recombines TRBV7-6 with TRBJ1-1; weak D call: TRBD1 (6 bases). The V gene lost 3 bases and the J gene lost 3 bases, with 8 bases spanning the gap. The germline gives CDR1 SGHVS, CDR2 FNYEAQ. This CDR3 contains 13 residues. The chain's CDR3 is CASSFTGYTEAFF. The CDR3 nucleotides read TGTGCCAGCAGCTTTACAGGGTACACTGAAGCTTTCTTT.

This clone turned up a few times. The chain uses TRBV7-9 and TRBJ1-1, with 7 bases fitting TRBD1. CDR3 length equals 13 residues. The J segment lost 3 bases and the V segment lost 5 bases, leaving 3 bases of the junction unmatched. Germline values: CDR1 SEHNR, CDR2 FQNEAQ (reference sequence). The CDR3 loop is CASSTQGDTEAFF. DNA for the CDR3: TGTGCCAGCAGCACCCAGGGGGACACTGAAGCTTTCTTT.

This clone was observed many times. This CDR3 reads CSVVEWTSGETQYF. Here the CDR3 DNA reads TGCAGCGTTGTGGAATGGACCTCGGGGGAGACCCAGTACTTC. The rearrangement uses TRBV29-1 and TRBJ2-5, with D possibly TRBD2 on 5 matching bases. This CDR3 region has 14 residues. CDR1 SQVTM and CDR2 ANQGSEA come from the germline V gene. V gave up 4 bases and J gave up 5 bases, with 17 bases separating them.

CDR3 sequence reads: CASSLRDSTGELFF. Here the CDR3 DNA reads TGTGCCAGCAGCTTACGGGACAGCACCGGGGAGCTGTTTTTT. The chain employs TRBV7-3 and TRBJ2-2; the match to TRBD1 covers 7 bases. J was trimmed by 4 bases and V by 2 bases; bases with no gene match: 1. The CDR3 has 14 amino acids. The germline gives CDR1 SGHTA, CDR2 FQGTGA.

This chain joins TRBV11-2 and TRBJ2-3, with 11 positions matching TRBD2. The trim removed 4 bases at V and 2 bases at J, leaving 2 bases unmatched. The CDR3 is 15 residues long. Germline V gene data show CDR1 as SGHAT and CDR2 as FQNNGV. CDR3 DNA sequence: TGTGCCAGCAGCTCGGGACTAGCGGTCACAGATACGCAGTATTTT. Translation: CASSSGLAVTDTQYF.

The rearrangement links TRBV6-5 to TRBJ2-7; weak D call: TRBD2 (6 bases). The CDR3 consists of 15 residues. Germline V lookup: CDR1 MNHEY, CDR2 SVGAGI. Trimming removed 0 bases from V and 2 bases from J, with 11 bases in between. CDR3 protein: CASSYSAGLAYEQYF. The CDR3 nucleotides read TGTGCCAGCAGTTACTCTGCGGGGTTAGCCTACGAGCAGTACTTC.